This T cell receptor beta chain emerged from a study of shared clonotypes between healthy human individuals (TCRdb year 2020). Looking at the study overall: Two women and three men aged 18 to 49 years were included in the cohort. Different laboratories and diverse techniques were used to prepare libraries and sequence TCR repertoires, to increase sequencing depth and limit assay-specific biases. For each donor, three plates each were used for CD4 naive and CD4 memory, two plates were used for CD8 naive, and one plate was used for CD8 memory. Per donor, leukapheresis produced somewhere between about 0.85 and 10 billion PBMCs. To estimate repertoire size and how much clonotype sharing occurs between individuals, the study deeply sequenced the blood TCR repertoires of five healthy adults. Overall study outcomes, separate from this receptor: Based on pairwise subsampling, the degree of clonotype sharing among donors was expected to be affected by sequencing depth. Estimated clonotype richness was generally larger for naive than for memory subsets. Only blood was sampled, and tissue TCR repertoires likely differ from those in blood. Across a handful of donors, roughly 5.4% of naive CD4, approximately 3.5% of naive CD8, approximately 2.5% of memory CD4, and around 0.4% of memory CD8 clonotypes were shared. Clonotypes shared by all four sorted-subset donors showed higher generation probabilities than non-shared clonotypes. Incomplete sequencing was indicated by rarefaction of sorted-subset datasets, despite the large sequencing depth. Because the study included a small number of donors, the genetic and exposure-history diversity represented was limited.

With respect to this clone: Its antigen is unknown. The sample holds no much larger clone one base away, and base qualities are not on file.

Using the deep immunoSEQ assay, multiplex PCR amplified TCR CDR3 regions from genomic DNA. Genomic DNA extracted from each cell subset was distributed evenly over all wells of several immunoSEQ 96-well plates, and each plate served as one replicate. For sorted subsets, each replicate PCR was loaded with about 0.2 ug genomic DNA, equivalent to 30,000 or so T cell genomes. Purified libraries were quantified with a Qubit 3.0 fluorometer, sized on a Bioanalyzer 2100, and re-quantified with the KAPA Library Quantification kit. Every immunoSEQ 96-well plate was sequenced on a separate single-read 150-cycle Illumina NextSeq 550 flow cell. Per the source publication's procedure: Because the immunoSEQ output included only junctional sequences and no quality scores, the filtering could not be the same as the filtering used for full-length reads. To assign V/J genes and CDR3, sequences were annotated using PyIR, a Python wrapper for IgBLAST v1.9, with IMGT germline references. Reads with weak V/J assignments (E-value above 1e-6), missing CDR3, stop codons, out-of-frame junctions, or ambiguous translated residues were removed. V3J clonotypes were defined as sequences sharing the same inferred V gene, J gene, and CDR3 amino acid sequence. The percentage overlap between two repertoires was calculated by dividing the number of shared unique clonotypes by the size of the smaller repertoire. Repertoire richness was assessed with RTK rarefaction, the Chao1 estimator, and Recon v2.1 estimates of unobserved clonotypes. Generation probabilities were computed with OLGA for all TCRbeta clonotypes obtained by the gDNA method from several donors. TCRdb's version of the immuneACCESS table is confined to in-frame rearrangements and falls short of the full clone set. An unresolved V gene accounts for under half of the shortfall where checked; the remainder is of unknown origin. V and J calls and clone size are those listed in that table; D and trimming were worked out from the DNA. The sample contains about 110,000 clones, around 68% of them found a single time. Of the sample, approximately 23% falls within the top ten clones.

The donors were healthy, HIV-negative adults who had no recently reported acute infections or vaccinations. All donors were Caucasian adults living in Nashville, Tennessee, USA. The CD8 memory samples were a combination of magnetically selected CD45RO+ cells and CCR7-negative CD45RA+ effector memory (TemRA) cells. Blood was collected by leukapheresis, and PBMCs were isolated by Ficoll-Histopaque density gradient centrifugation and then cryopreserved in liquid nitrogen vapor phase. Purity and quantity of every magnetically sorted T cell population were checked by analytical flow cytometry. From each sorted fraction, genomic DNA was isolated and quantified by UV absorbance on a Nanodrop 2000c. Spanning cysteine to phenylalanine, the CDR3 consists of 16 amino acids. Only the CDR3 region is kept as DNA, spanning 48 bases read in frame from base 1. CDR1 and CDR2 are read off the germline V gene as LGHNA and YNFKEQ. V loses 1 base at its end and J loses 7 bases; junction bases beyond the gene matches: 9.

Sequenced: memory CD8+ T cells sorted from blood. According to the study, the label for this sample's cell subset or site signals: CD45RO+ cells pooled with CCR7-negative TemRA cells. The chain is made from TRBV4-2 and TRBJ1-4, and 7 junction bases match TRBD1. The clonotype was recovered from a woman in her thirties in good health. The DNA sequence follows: TGTGCCAGCAGCCAAGCTGTGACAGGGAATTTTGAAAAACTGTTTTTT. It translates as CASSQAVTGNFEKLFF.